The 17 T cell receptor beta chains listed next were all sequenced from one sample in a study of T cell responses to AZD1222 COVID-19 vaccine. Here immunoSEQ multiplex PCR was the method, and the copy in TCRdb shows in-frame clones only, minus some. Among approximately 90,000 clones listed, about 90% were seen once. The sequences come from peripheral blood, collected on day 0 of AZD1222 vaccination. These TCRs come from an adult in good health.

The DNA of the CDR3 is TGTGCCAGCAGTTTAAAGGGATATGAGCAGTTCTTC. Its translation: CASSLKGYEQFF. The chain joins TRBV27 to TRBJ2-1; no definite D call. The CDR3 spans 12 residues. The germline V gene encodes CDR1 MNHEY and CDR2 SMNVEV (reference sequence). V shed 2 bases and J shed 8 bases, with 7 bases lying between them.

The chain is built from TRBV3-1 (or the pseudogene TRBV3-2) and TRBJ2-3; 8 nucleotides line up with TRBD2. CDR3 length: 16 amino acids. Losses at the gene ends were 1 base for V and 2 bases for J; bases not matched to a gene: 5. From germline, CDR1 is LGHDT and CDR2 YNNKEL (reference sequence). The CDR3 reads CASSQGGGRPTDTQYF. As DNA, the CDR3 is TGTGCCAGCAGCCAAGGCGGCGGGAGGCCCACAGATACGCAGTATTTT.

V is TRBV7-9 and J is TRBJ2-5, with a tentative D call TRBD2 (5 bases). Germline V gives CDR1 SEHNR, CDR2 FQNEAQ (reference sequence). The CDR3 runs to 12 residues. The V end was cut by 5 bases, the J end by 5 bases, with 9 bases between. CDR3 DNA: TGTGCCAGCAGCCGGGGAGTCGAGACCCAGTACTTC. It yields the protein CASSRGVETQYF.

The chain employs TRBV11-2 and TRBJ1-2, with D possibly TRBD1 on 6 matching bases. The V end lost 1 base, the J end lost 5 bases, and 14 bases lay between the germline ends. The CDR3 has 15 amino acids. Per germline, CDR1 SGHAT and CDR2 FQNNGV. This CDR3 reads CASSLVAAGDYGYTF. CDR3 sequence (DNA): TGTGCCAGCAGCTTAGTGGCGGCAGGGGATTATGGCTACACCTTC.

Notes on this clone: Different DNA sequences within this sample yield the same CDR3. V is TRBV3-1 (or the pseudogene TRBV3-2) and J is TRBJ1-5; no clear D gene. This CDR3 is built from 13 residues. CDR1 is LGHDT, CDR2 YNNKEL, per germline (reference sequence). Trimming shortened V by 0 bases and J by 5 bases, and 5 bases separated the two germline ends. This CDR3 is CASSQDRDQPQHF. The CDR3 DNA sequence: TGTGCCAGCAGCCAAGATAGGGATCAGCCCCAGCATTTT.

The chain recombines TRBV7-9 with TRBJ1-2, with 7 bases identical to TRBD1. The V segment lost 8 bases and the J segment 7 bases; nucleotides outside the gene matches: 10. This CDR3 is 13 amino acids long. The germline V gene encodes CDR1 SEHNR and CDR2 FQNEAQ (reference sequence). In DNA form, the CDR3 reads TGTGCCAGCGGCAGTTACAGGGGACGTGGCTACACCTTC. Amino acid sequence: CASGSYRGRGYTF.

J is TRBJ1-6 and V is TRBV3-1 (or the pseudogene TRBV3-2), with 7 bases aligning to TRBD1. CDR1 is LGHDT, CDR2 YNNKEL, per germline (reference sequence). The length of the CDR3 is 15 residues. Losses at the gene ends were 3 bases for V and 1 base for J; bases not matched to a gene: 0. The CDR3 loop is CASSQGQSYNSPLHF. CDR3 in DNA: TGTGCCAGCAGCCAGGGACAGTCCTATAATTCACCCCTCCACTTT.

The V and J genes are TRBV27 and TRBJ1-4; D might be TRBD1 (6 bases). Germline assignment: CDR1 MNHEY and CDR2 SMNVEV (reference sequence). The CDR3 spans 19 residues. V was clipped by 2 bases and J by 0 bases, with 19 bases between them. CDR3 in DNA: TGTGCCAGCAGTTTAAAACAGGGTCCGGGGAGATCAACTAATGAAAAACTGTTTTTT. Translating gives CASSLKQGPGRSTNEKLFF.

This clone was observed once. V is TRBV5-1 and J is TRBJ2-1; TRBD1 matches at 7 bases. This CDR3 spans 15 amino acids. Germline V gene lookup returns CDR1 SGHRS and CDR2 YFSETQ. Trimming cost V 4 bases and J 2 bases; bases outside gene matches: 6. The CDR3 coding sequence is TGCGCCAGCAGCGAAACAGGGGTGGCCTACAATGAGCAGTTCTTC. It specifies CASSETGVAYNEQFF.

This chain links TRBV28 with TRBJ1-5, with 7 bases aligning to TRBD1. Germline lookup yields CDR1 MDHEN and CDR2 SYDVKM. With 7 bases clipped from V and 0 bases from J, the junction kept 3 bases outside the gene matches. The CDR3 is 14 residues long. The CDR3 nucleotides are TGTGCCAGCACCGGGACAGTTAGCAATCAGCCCCAGCATTTT. Protein sequence: CASTGTVSNQPQHF.

The CDR3 DNA reads TGTGCCTCGGTCCCGGGAGGAAAGAACTATGGCTACACCTTC. Translation gives CASVPGGKNYGYTF. V and J are TRBV30 and TRBJ1-2; D unclear. The CDR3 consists of 14 residues. The V and J ends lost 7 bases and 2 bases respectively, with 17 bases between them. The germline V gene has CDR1 GTSNPN and CDR2 SVGIG (reference sequence).

This clone was observed a few times. The J gene is TRBJ2-3, the V gene TRBV7-9; 9 bases line up with TRBD2. CDR1 is SEHNR and CDR2 is FQNEAQ in the germline V gene (reference sequence). V lost 5 bases to trimming and J lost 1 base; unmatched junction nucleotides: 22. The CDR3 runs 21 residues. Written as DNA, the CDR3 is TGTGCCAGCAGCATCCAGGGGTTGAGGAATAGCGGGAGTGTCGGCACAGATACGCAGTATTTT. It translates to CASSIQGLRNSGSVGTDTQYF.

The chain is built from TRBV7-8 and TRBJ2-5, with D uncertain. CDR1 SGHVS and CDR2 FQNEAQ come from the germline V gene. The CDR3 consists of 15 residues. V gave up 5 bases and J gave up 2 bases, with 15 bases separating them. CDR3 nucleotides: TGTGCCAGCAGCCCGGATCGGTGGCAACAAGAGACCCAGTACTTC. It yields the protein CASSPDRWQQETQYF.

This clone appeared once. The genes are TRBV6-2 or TRBV6-3 and TRBJ2-7; TRBD2 matches at 12 bases. This CDR3 region has 19 residues. In germline, CDR1 is MNHEY, CDR2 SVGEGT. V trimming: 2 bases; J trimming: 2 bases; junction bases outside the gene matches: 13. The chain's CDR3 is CASSYRRPTSGRAPYEQYF. The CDR3 DNA sequence: TGTGCCAGCAGTTACCGACGCCCGACTAGCGGGAGAGCCCCCTACGAGCAGTACTTC.

The chain is built from TRBV29-1 and TRBJ2-2; D unclear. Trimming took off 6 bases at V and 3 bases at J, with 8 bases between the two ends. Germline V lookup: CDR1 SQVTM, CDR2 ANQGSEA. There are 12 residues in the CDR3. DNA of the CDR3: TGCAGCGTCGGGCGGCACACCGGGGAGCTGTTTTTT. Protein: CSVGRHTGELFF.

V usage is TRBV28 and J usage is TRBJ1-5; D gene unclear. Trimming removed 6 bases at V and 7 bases at J, with 16 bases between. Germline V gene sequence: CDR1 MDHEN, CDR2 SYDVKM. The CDR3 loop spans 14 amino acids. The CDR3: CASSYPRGSQPQHF. The CDR3 DNA reads TGTGCCAGCAGCTACCCACGGGGTTCACAGCCCCAGCATTTT.

V usage is TRBV5-6 and J usage is TRBJ1-5, with D possibly TRBD1 on 5 matching bases. Germline V gene data show CDR1 as SGHDT and CDR2 as YYEEEE. This CDR3 is built from 13 residues. V was cut by 4 bases and J by 4 bases, with 9 bases left in between. The CDR3 region is CASSVDRNQPQHF. The CDR3 DNA is TGTGCCAGCAGCGTAGACAGAAATCAGCCCCAGCATTTT. Supplemented by reference TRBV5-6 and TRBJ1-5, the full variable domain reads DAGVTQSPTHLIKTRGQQVTLRCSPKSGHDTVSWYQQALGQGPQFIFQYYEEEERQRGNFPDRFSGHQFPNYSSELNVNALLLGDSALYLCASSVDRNQPQHFGDGTRLSIL.